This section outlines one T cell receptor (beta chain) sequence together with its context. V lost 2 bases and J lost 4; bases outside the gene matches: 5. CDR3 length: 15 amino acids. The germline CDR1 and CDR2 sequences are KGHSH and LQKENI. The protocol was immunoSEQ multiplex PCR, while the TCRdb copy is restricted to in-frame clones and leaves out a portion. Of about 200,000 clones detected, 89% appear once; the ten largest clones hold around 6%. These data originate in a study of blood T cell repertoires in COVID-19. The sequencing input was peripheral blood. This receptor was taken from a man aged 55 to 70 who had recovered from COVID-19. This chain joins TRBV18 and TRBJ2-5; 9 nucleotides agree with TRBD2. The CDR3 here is CASSPVLAGVETQYF. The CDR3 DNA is TGTGCCAGCTCACCAGTACTAGCGGGTGTAGAGACCCAGTACTTC.